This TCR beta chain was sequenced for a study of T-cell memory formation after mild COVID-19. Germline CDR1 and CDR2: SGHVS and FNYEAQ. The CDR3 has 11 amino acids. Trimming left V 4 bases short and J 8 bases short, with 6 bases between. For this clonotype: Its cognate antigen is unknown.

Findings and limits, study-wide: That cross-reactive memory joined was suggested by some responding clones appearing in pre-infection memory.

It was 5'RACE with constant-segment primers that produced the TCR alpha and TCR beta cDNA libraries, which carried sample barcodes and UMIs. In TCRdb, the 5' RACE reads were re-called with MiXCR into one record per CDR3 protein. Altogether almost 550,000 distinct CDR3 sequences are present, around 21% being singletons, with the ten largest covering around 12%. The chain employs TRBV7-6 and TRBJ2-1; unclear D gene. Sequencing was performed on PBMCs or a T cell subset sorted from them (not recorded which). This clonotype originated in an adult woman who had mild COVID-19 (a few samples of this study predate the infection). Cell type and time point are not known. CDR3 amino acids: CASSSNDEQFF. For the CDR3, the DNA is TGTGCCAGCAGCTCCAACGATGAGCAGTTCTTC.